The rows below give T cell receptor beta chains drawn from one sample of a study of T cell responses to AZD1222 COVID-19 vaccine. Data came from immunoSEQ multiplex PCR; TCRdb stores just in-frame clones and leaves some out. Seen here are roughly 120,000 clones, about nine tenths observed once, and the top ten hold about 7.8%. The sequenced sample was peripheral blood, obtained on day 0 of AZD1222 vaccination. These receptors were obtained from an adult in good health. The CDR3 runs from the conserved cysteine through the conserved F or W. The order of the fields is V gene, J gene, CDR3 protein.

TRBV30	TRBJ1-5	CAWSWGNQPQHF
TRBV18	TRBJ2-1	CASSPPSAGVTSYNEQFF
TRBV5-1	TRBJ1-2	CASSLMGDRVYGYTF
TRBV7-9	TRBJ2-7	CASSRDRGTYEQYF
TRBV4-3	TRBJ1-3	CASSQDQGVGNTIYF
TRBV28	TRBJ2-1	CASSLSGYNEQFF
TRBV6-6	TRBJ1-2	CASSYEGEDYGYTF
TRBV7-2	TRBJ2-7	CASSSGGRREGEQYF
TRBV19	TRBJ2-2	CASSMILAGWDTGELFF
TRBV12-3/TRBV12-4	TRBJ1-3	CASRPTGGNTIYF
TRBV28	TRBJ2-5	CASSNRGSVGTQYF
TRBV28	TRBJ2-3	CASSWITQTDTQYF
TRBV6-1	TRBJ1-5	CASSEGGGYSNQPQHF
TRBV5-8	TRBJ2-7	CASSTGLAAAYEQYF
TRBV28	TRBJ2-5	CASSGLAGLIETQYF
TRBV7-2	TRBJ1-5	CASSLSASRDQPQHF
TRBV28	TRBJ2-7	CASSFAGQGAVYEQYF
TRBV19	TRBJ1-1	CATQGESTEAFF
TRBV9	TRBJ1-4	CASSRGGPNEKLFF
TRBV19	TRBJ1-1	CASSIQWGGEAFF
TRBV4-2	TRBJ2-7	CASSQEEGPYEQYF
TRBV2	TRBJ1-5	CASSHPGQADQPQHF
TRBV27	TRBJ2-4	CASSTQGGLINIQYF
TRBV10-2	TRBJ2-7	CASTSLIEDGNYEQYF
TRBV14	TRBJ2-2	CASSQTETGELFF
TRBV28	TRBJ1-2	CASSARVSGYTF
TRBV10-2	TRBJ2-2	CASSLAGGTGELFF
TRBV28	TRBJ2-5	CARIGLAGRQTQYF
TRBV21-1	TRBJ1-1	CASSKASGQHLNTEAFF
TRBV7-2	TRBJ2-1	CASSMGLGNEQFF
TRBV7-9	TRBJ2-1	CASSPPSGRANEQFF
TRBV6-5	TRBJ2-7	CAREDCEQYF
TRBV28	TRBJ2-1	CASIDTLSSEQFF